This entry lists 16 T cell receptor beta chains sequenced from one sample in a study of Graves' ophthalmopathy and Graves' hyperthyroidism. Investigators amplified TCR beta CDR3 regions from RNA transcripts. Second-round multiplex PCR came after a first-round RT-PCR that employed HTBI primers. From the multiplex PCR reads, TCRdb called clonotypes with MiXCR, one entry per CDR3 protein. The table records about 1.1 million distinct CDR3 sequences, roughly two fifths of them present only once. The sequenced sample consisted of peripheral blood or thyroid tissue (not recorded which). Source of these receptors: an adult man with Graves' hyperthyroidism.

At least ten counts were recorded for this clonotype. The chain recombines TRBV6-5 with TRBJ2-5; 10 bases align to TRBD1. This CDR3 is 15 amino acids long. The junction had 9 bases not matched to a gene; V was cut back by 6 bases and J by 5 bases. Germline CDR1 and CDR2: MNHEY and SVGAGI. CDR3 sequence: CASRQTGGRTETQYF. The DNA of the CDR3 is TGTGCCAGCAGACAGACAGGGGGCCGTACGGAGACCCAGTACTTC.

The chain uses TRBV20-1 and TRBJ2-5, with 8 nucleotides matching TRBD1. Germline values: CDR1 DFQATT, CDR2 SNEGSKA (reference sequence). The CDR3 runs 17 residues. Unmatched junction bases numbered 14, after V lost 0 bases and J lost 5 bases. CDR3 nucleotides: TGCAGTGCTAGAGATCGGGCAGGGGGCAAACTATGGGAGACCCAGTACTTC. The encoded protein is CSARDRAGGKLWETQYF.

The V gene is TRBV11-1, the J gene TRBJ1-3; possible D gene TRBD1, 5 bases. This CDR3 has 19 residues. CDR1 and CDR2 from the germline V gene are SGHAT and FQDESV (reference sequence). Trimming pared 8 bases from V and 3 bases from J, leaving 29 bases between. CDR3 sequence (DNA): TGTGCCAGCTCACCACTTGGCCCTGGGAAGGGGCGCCTTGGAAACACCATATATTTT. Protein: CASSPLGPGKGRLGNTIYF.

The rearrangement joins TRBV5-1 to TRBJ2-7; D is ambiguous. The CDR3 consists of 16 residues. Trimming pared 0 bases from V and 3 bases from J, leaving 16 bases between. CDR1 SGHRS and CDR2 YFSETQ come from the germline V gene. CDR3 in amino acids: CASSLASAVLIYEQYF. In nucleotides, the CDR3 is TGCGCCAGCAGCTTGGCCTCGGCGGTTCTCATCTACGAGCAGTACTTC.

This clonotype occurred many times. This chain links TRBV5-1 with TRBJ2-2, with D possibly matching TRBD1 (6 bases). CDR1 is SGHRS and CDR2 is YFSETQ in the germline V gene. Deletions cut 2 bases from V and 7 bases from J, with 12 bases between. The CDR3 is 14 amino acids. DNA of the CDR3: TGCGCCAGCAGCTTCCACAGGGCCGGCGGGGAGCTGTTTTTT. Protein sequence: CASSFHRAGGELFF. The whole variable domain, filled in from reference TRBV5-1 and TRBJ2-2, reads KAGVTQTPRYLIKTRGQQVTLSCSPISGHRSVSWYQQTPGQGLQFLFEYFSETQRNKGNFPGRFSGRQFSNSRSEMNVSTLELGDSALYLCASSFHRAGGELFFGEGSRLTVL.

This clonotype was found a few times. This chain joins TRBV6-1 and TRBJ1-5; D is ambiguous. CDR3 length: 13 amino acids. V was shortened by 7 bases and J by 1 base, with 8 bases between the two germline ends. CDR1 MNHNS and CDR2 SASEGT come from the germline V gene. CDR3 in DNA: TGTGCCAGCATCCTACAGAGCAATCAGCCCCAGCATTTT. Its protein is CASILQSNQPQHF.

This chain joins TRBV12-3 or TRBV12-4 and TRBJ1-1; D remains ambiguous. The CDR3 spans 15 residues. V dropped 3 bases and J dropped 1 base, with 12 bases sitting between them. The CDR3, as DNA: TGTGCCAGCAGTTTTTCGACGGGGAAGAACACTGAAGCTTTCTTT. Translated: CASSFSTGKNTEAFF.

The V gene is TRBV10-3, the J gene TRBJ1-6; D is unclear. V lost 3 bases, J lost 9 bases, and 18 bases lay in between. In germline, CDR1 is ENHRY, CDR2 SYGVKD. The CDR3 is 16 residues long. DNA of the CDR3: TGTGCCATCAGTGACATGAACTCTCCAAGCCGTTCACCCCTCCACTTT. Protein sequence: CAISDMNSPSRSPLHF.

On this clonotype: Since a much larger clone is just one base distant, this may be a read error. The V and J genes are TRBV5-1 and TRBJ1-6; D is uncertain. Germline CDR1 reads SGHRS; CDR2 reads YFSETQ. V lost 4 bases and J lost 6, with 8 bases in between. This CDR3 comprises 13 residues. The CDR3 protein is CASSANTNSPLHF. CDR3 DNA: TGCGCCAGCAGCGCGAATACTAATTCACCCCTCCACTTT.

This clonotype was counted ten times or more. V and J are TRBV7-6 and TRBJ2-5; 7 bases fit TRBD1. From germline, CDR1 is SGHVS and CDR2 FNYEAQ. The V and J ends lost 3 bases and 4 bases, in that order; junction bases with no gene match: 8. The CDR3 spans 15 residues. This CDR3 reads CASSLNRGLGETQYF. The CDR3 bases are TGTGCCAGCAGCTTGAACAGGGGCCTCGGAGAGACCCAGTACTTC.

The chain combines TRBV10-3 with TRBJ1-3, with D possibly being TRBD1 (5 bases). From germline, CDR1 is ENHRY and CDR2 SYGVKD. The CDR3 runs 15 residues. V lost 3 bases and J 2 bases, leaving 11 bases between the germline ends. The CDR3 protein is CAISESQGPGNTIYF. CDR3 sequence (DNA): TGTGCCATCAGTGAATCCCAGGGCCCTGGAAACACCATATATTTT.

The V call is TRBV7-9, the J call TRBJ2-5; D remains unclear. Per the germline V gene, CDR1 is SEHNR and CDR2 is FQNEAQ (reference sequence). The CDR3 has 14 amino acids. Trimming stripped 4 bases from V and 3 bases from J, with 12 bases between. Here the CDR3 reads CASSWASGEETQYF. DNA for the CDR3: TGTGCCAGCAGCTGGGCCTCTGGGGAAGAGACCCAGTACTTC.

This clonotype was seen repeatedly, ten times or more. This chain joins TRBV15 and TRBJ1-5; a weak D match, TRBD1 (5 bases). Germline assignment: CDR1 LNHNV and CDR2 YYDKDF (reference sequence). The ends were cut back, 0 bases at V and 4 bases at J, with 16 bases in the middle. The length of the CDR3 is 17 residues. CDR3 in DNA: TGTGCCACCAGCAGAGAGGGGACCGGGCACGAGAATCAGCCCCAGCATTTT. It yields the protein CATSREGTGHENQPQHF.

This clonotype showed up many times. The chain couples TRBV10-3 to TRBJ2-5; D gene uncertain. Germline V lookup: CDR1 ENHRY, CDR2 SYGVKD. The CDR3 loop spans 14 amino acids. Trimming took off 4 bases at V and 0 bases at J, with 9 bases between the two ends. The CDR3 region is CAISAPGHQETQYF. The CDR3 DNA follows: TGTGCCATCAGTGCCCCCGGACACCAAGAGACCCAGTACTTC.

The V and J genes are TRBV5-1 and TRBJ2-7, with D possibly matching TRBD1 (6 bases). This CDR3 is 14 amino acids long. Looked up from germline, CDR1 is SGHRS and CDR2 is YFSETQ. Trimming removed 4 bases from V and 0 bases from J, with 11 bases in between. The DNA of the CDR3 is TGCGCCAGCAGCGAGGGGGAAATCTCCTACGAGCAGTACTTC. It encodes CASSEGEISYEQYF.

The rearrangement links TRBV12-3 or TRBV12-4 to TRBJ2-2, with D tentatively TRBD1 (5 bases). This CDR3 has 13 residues. Written as DNA, the CDR3 is TGTGCTAGTGGCGCAGGGTCCACCGGGGAGCTGTTTTTT. Residues: CASGAGSTGELFF.